The TCR beta chain under discussion was sequenced for a study of early T cells in non-severe SARS-CoV-2 infection. As for the study in general: Chains stayed unpaired after sequencing of bulk RNA from unsorted whole blood. Overall study results and limits: Clonotype matching in VDJdb favored anti-spike CD8 responses and did not capture private and CD4 specificities.

The TCR library protocol was used to attach unique molecular identifiers. These identifiers were attached to individual cDNA molecules. TCRdb independently ran MiXCR on the 5' RACE reads; one entry per CDR3 protein. This sample has about 70,000 distinct CDR3 sequences, with 9% to 10% found just once. This clonotype was picked up many times. Its target is not known. Germline V gene lookup returns CDR1 LNHDA and CDR2 SQIVND (reference sequence). The junction had 6 bases not matched to a gene; V was cut back by 6 bases and J by 14 bases. The CDR3 is made up of 11 amino acids. The rearrangement joins TRBV19 to TRBJ1-4; 7 bases align to TRBD1. Source: whole blood, taken at baseline. The TCR sequence derives from an adult who was a healthcare worker with PCR-confirmed SARS-CoV-2 infection or an uninfected control (not recorded which). CDR3 protein: CASSSGQWLFF. The CDR3 bases are TGTGCCAGTAGCTCGGGACAGTGGCTGTTTTTT.